This T cell receptor beta chain was found in a study of OX40 agonist ivuxolimab in advanced cancers. Study information: Every 2 weeks, patients received ivuxolimab intravenously, dosed at 0.01 to 10 mg/kg. From 23 to 79 years was the age range, with a mean of around 54 years, and approximately 84% were male.

Assay used: immunoSEQ multiplex PCR; TCRdb lists only in-frame clones, some missing. This sample has approximately 45,000 clones, with roughly 90% found just once. This clone rates as medium-sized (0.01 to 0.1%). Different DNA sequences within this sample yield the same CDR3. CDR1 is MGHDK and CDR2 is SYGVNS in the germline V gene. V was clipped by 0 bases and J by 2 bases, with 4 bases between them. CDR3 length: 13 amino acids. The chain couples TRBV25-1 to TRBJ1-1; D unresolved. The input for sequencing was CD4+ or CD8+ T cells sorted from blood, taken in a trial of the OX40 agonist ivuxolimab. This TCR derives from an adult with an advanced solid tumor such as melanoma, head and neck, liver or kidney cancer. In DNA, the CDR3 is TGTGCCAGCAGTGAATATCATAACACTGAAGCTTTCTTT. This translates into CASSEYHNTEAFF.